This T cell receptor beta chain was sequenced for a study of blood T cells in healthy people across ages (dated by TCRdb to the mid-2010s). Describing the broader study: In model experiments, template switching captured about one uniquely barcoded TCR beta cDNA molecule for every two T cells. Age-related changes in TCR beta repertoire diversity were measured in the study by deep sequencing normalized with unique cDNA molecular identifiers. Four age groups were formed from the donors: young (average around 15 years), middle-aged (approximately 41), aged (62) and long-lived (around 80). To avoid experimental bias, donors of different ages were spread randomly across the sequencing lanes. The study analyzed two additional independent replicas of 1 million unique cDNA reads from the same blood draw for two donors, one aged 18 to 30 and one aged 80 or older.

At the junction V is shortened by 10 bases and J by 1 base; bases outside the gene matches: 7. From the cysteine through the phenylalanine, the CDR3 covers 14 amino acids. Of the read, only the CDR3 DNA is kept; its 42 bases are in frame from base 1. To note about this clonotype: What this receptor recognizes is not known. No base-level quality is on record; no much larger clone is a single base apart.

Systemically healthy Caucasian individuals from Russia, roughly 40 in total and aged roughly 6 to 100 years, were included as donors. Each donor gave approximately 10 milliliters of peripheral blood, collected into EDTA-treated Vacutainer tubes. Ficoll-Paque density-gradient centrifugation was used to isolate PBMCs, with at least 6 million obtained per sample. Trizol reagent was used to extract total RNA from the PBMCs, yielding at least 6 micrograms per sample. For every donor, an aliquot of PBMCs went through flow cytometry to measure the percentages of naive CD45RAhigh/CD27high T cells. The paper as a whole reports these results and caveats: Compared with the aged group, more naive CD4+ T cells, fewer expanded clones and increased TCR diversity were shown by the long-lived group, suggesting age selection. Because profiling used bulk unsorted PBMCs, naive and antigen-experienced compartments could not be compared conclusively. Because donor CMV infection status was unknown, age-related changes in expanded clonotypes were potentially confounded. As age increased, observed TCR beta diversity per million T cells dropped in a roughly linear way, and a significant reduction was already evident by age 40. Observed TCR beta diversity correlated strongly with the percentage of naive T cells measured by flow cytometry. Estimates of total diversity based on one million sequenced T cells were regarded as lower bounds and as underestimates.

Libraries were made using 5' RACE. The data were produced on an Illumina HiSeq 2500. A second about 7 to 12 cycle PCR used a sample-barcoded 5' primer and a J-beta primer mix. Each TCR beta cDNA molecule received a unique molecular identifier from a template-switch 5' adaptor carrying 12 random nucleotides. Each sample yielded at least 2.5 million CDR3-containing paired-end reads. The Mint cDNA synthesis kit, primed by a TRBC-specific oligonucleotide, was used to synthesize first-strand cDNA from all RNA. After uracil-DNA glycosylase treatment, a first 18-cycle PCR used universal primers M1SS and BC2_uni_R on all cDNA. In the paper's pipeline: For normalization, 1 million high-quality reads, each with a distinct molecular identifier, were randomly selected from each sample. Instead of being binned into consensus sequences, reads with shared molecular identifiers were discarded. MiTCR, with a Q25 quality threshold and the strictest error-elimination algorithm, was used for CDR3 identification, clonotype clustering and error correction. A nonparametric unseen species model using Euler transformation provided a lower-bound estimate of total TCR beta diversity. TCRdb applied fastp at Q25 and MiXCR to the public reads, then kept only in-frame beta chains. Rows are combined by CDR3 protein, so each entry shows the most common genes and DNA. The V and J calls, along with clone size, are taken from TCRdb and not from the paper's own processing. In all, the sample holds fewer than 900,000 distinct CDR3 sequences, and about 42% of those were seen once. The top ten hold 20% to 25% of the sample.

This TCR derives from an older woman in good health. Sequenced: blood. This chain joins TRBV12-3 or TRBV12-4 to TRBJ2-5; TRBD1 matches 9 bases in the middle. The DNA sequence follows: TGTGCCACGGATTCGGACAGGGGCCAAGAGACCCAGTACTTC. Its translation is CATDSDRGQETQYF.